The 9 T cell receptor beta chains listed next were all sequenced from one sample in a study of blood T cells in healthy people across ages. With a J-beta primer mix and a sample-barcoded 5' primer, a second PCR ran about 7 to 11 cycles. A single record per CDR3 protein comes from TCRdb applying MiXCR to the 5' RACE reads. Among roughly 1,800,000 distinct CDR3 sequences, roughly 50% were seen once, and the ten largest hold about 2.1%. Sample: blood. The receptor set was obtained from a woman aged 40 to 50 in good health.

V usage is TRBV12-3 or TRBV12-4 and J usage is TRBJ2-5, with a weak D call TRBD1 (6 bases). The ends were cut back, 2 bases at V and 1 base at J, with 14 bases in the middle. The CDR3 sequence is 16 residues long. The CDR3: CASSLLPGTLQETQYF. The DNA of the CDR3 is TGTGCCAGCAGTTTACTACCCGGGACACTCCAAGAGACCCAGTACTTC.

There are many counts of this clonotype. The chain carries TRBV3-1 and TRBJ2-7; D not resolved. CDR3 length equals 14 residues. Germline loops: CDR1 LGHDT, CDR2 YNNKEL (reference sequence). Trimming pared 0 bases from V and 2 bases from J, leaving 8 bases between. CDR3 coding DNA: TGTGCCAGCAGCCAAGATCTCGGCCCCTACGAGCAGTACTTC. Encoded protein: CASSQDLGPYEQYF.

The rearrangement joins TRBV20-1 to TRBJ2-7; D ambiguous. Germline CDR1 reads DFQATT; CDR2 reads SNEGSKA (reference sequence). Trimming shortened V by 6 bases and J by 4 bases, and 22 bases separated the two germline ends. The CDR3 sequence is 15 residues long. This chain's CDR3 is CSATKEGIVVYEQYF. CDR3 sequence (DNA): TGCAGTGCAACGAAAGAAGGGATTGTGGTTTACGAGCAGTACTTC.

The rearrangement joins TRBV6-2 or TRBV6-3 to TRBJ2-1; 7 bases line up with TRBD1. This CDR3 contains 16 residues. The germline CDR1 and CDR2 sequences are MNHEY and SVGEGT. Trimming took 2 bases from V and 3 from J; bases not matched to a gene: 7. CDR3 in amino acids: CASSYVIGQVYNEQFF. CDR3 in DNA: TGTGCCAGCAGTTACGTTATCGGACAGGTCTACAATGAGCAGTTCTTC.

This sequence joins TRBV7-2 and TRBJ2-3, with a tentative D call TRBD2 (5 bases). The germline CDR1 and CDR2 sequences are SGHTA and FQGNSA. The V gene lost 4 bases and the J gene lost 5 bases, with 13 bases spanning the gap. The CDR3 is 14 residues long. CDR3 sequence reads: CASSSRVRGDTQYF. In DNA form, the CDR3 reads TGTGCCAGCAGCTCCCGTGTCCGGGGAGATACGCAGTATTTT.

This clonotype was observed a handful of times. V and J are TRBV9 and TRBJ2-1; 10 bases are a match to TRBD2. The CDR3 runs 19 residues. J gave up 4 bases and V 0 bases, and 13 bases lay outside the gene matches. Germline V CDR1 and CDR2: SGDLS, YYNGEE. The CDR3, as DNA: TGTGCCAGCAGCGTAGAGGTAGCGGGGGGCCCTTCCTTTTACAATGAGCAGTTCTTC. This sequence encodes CASSVEVAGGPSFYNEQFF.

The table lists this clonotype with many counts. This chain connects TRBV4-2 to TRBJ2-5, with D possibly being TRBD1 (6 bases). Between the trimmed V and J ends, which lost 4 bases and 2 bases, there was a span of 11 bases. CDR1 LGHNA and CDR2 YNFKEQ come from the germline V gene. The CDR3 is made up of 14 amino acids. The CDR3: CASSPGQLQETQYF. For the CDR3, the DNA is TGTGCCAGCAGCCCCGGACAGCTACAAGAGACCCAGTACTTC.

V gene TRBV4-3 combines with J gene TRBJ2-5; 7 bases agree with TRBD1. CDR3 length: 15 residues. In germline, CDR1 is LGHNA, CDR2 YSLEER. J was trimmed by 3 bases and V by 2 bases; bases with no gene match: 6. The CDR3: CASSQLRTGEETQYF. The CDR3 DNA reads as TGCGCCAGCAGCCAACTTAGAACAGGGGAAGAGACCCAGTACTTC.

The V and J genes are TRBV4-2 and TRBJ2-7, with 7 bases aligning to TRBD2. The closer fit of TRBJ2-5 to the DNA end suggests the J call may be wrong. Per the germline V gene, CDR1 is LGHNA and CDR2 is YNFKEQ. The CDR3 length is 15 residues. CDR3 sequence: CASSQSGVVGGTQYF. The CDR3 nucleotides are TGTGCCAGCAGCCAAAGCGGGGTAGTTGGAGGGACCCAGTACTTC.